These T cell receptor beta chains were read from a single sample in a study of T cell changes during pregnancy in multiple sclerosis. Only in-frame clones appear in the TCRdb table, and some are missing; sequencing was by immunoSEQ multiplex PCR. Seen here are some 60,000 clones, 75% to 90% observed once, and the top ten hold 0.38%. The starting material was CD4+ T cells from peripheral blood mononuclear cells, obtained in the third trimester of pregnancy. The receptor set was obtained from a female donor with multiple sclerosis, enrolled in a pregnancy study. CDR3s include the opening cysteine and the closing phenylalanine or tryptophan. Each record gives: clone size, CDR3 length, V gene, J gene, D gene, CDR3 protein, CDR3 DNA. A D gene is named only where the DNA matches it firmly. Size tells how often a clone was seen (once, few, many) or the class of an expanded clone, and some rows leave it out.

>.|13|TRBV19|TRBJ1-2|TRBD1
CATQGQGVNGYTF
TGTGCCACCCAGGGACAGGGGGTAAATGGCTACACCTTC
>.|14|TRBV7-9|TRBJ2-7|TRBD1
CASSLDRGAWEQYF
TGTGCCAGCAGCTTGGACAGGGGGGCCTGGGAGCAGTACTTC
>.|15|TRBV2|TRBJ1-5|.
CASSGGPNSNQPQHF
TGTGCCAGCAGTGGAGGGCCCAATAGCAATCAGCCCCAGCATTTT
>.|15|TRBV5-1|TRBJ1-5|.
CASSFSPLDNQPQHF
TGCGCCAGCAGCTTCTCTCCACTAGACAATCAGCCCCAGCATTTT
>.|15|TRBV11-1|TRBJ1-1|.
CASSSALGQGTEAFF
TGTGCCAGCAGCTCCGCATTGGGGCAGGGGACTGAAGCTTTCTTT
>once|14|TRBV7-2|TRBJ1-5|TRBD1
CASSPDRGSQPQHF
TGTGCCAGCAGCCCGGACAGGGGGAGTCAGCCCCAGCATTTT
>.|15|TRBV5-1|TRBJ2-1|.
CASSFLTGPYNEQFF
TGCGCCAGCAGCTTCCTGACGGGTCCCTACAATGAGCAGTTCTTC
>.|15|TRBV9|TRBJ1-3|.
CASSVEWWRGHTIYF
TGTGCCAGCAGCGTAGAGTGGTGGCGGGGACACACCATATATTTT
>.|18|TRBV19|TRBJ1-5|TRBD1
CATRRQGAGVVGNQPQHF
TGTGCCACGCGCCGACAGGGGGCGGGTGTAGTGGGAAATCAGCCCCAGCATTTT
>.|13|TRBV30|TRBJ1-2|.
CAWTPGGPYGYTF
TGTGCCTGGACCCCGGGGGGGCCCTATGGCTACACCTTC
>.|14|TRBV10-3|TRBJ1-6|TRBD1
CAIRVGQGNSPLHF
TGTGCCATCCGAGTGGGACAGGGAAATTCACCCCTCCACTTT
>.|13|TRBV30|TRBJ1-5|.
CAWSMRPDQPQHF
TGTGCCTGGAGTATGAGGCCGGATCAGCCCCAGCATTTT
>.|15|TRBV11-2|TRBJ2-1|TRBD1
CASSPIRGRDNEQFF
TGTGCCAGCAGCCCCATAAGGGGGCGCGATAATGAGCAGTTCTTC
>.|14|TRBV19|TRBJ1-2|.
CASSLNREGYGYTF
TGTGCCAGTAGTTTAAACAGGGAGGGCTATGGCTACACCTTC
>.|14|TRBV7-9|TRBJ1-1|.
CASSHLEVDTEAFF
TGTGCCAGCAGCCATTTAGAGGTAGACACTGAAGCTTTCTTT
>.|16|TRBV7-9|TRBJ2-3|.
CASSPQGPRGTDTQYF
TGTGCCAGCAGCCCACAAGGGCCCCGGGGGACGGATACGCAGTATTTT
>.|14|TRBV18|TRBJ1-1|.
CASSPPSGTLEAFF
TGTGCCAGCTCTCCGCCTTCGGGGACTCTTGAAGCTTTCTTT
>once|13|TRBV7-9|TRBJ1-4|.
CASDQGLGEKLFF
TGTGCCTCTGATCAGGGACTCGGTGAAAAACTGTTTTTT
>.|15|TRBV5-6|TRBJ2-5|.
CASSLGPGNQETQYF
TGTGCCAGCAGTCTGGGCCCCGGAAACCAAGAGACCCAGTACTTC
>.|11|TRBV28|TRBJ1-6|.
CASSFRTPLHF
TGTGCCAGCAGTTTCAGGACACCCCTCCACTTT
>once|15|TRBV5-4|TRBJ1-3|.
CASSLQGPSGNTIYF
TGTGCCAGCAGCTTACAGGGACCCTCTGGAAACACCATATATTTT
>once|12|TRBV29-1|TRBJ2-1|.
CSVRQGYNEQFF
TGCAGCGTTCGGCAGGGCTACAATGAGCAGTTCTTC
>once|16|TRBV5-1|TRBJ2-3|TRBD1
CASSSQGQRVTDTQYF
TGCGCCAGCAGCTCACAGGGGCAAAGGGTCACAGATACGCAGTATTTT
>.|16|TRBV5-6|TRBJ2-3|TRBD2
CASSLGLAGITDTQYF
TGTGCCAGCAGCTTGGGGCTAGCGGGGATCACAGATACGCAGTATTTT
>.|16|TRBV5-5|TRBJ1-2|.
CASSFTATSSSSGYTF
TGTGCCAGCAGCTTCACGGCCACCTCGAGTTCTAGTGGCTACACCTTC
>.|15|TRBV7-9|TRBJ2-1|TRBD2
CASSQGRGAGGEQFF
TGTGCCAGCAGCCAGGGCCGTGGAGCGGGGGGCGAGCAGTTCTTC
>.|14|TRBV7-2|TRBJ1-2|.
CASSFTEADYGYTF
TGTGCCAGCAGCTTTACTGAGGCAGACTATGGCTACACCTTC
>.|16|TRBV11-3|TRBJ2-5|TRBD2
CASSLGLAGVGETQYF
TGTGCCAGCAGCTTGGGACTAGCGGGGGTGGGAGAGACCCAGTACTTC
>.|14|TRBV5-1|TRBJ2-2|.
CASSLERNTGELFF
TGCGCCAGCAGCTTGGAGAGAAACACCGGGGAGCTGTTTTTT